Presented here are 27 T cell receptor beta chains from one specimen sequenced in a study of blood T cell repertoires in COVID-19. The method was immunoSEQ multiplex PCR; TCRdb's version includes in-frame clones alone and lacks a portion of them. The table shows 150,000 to 200,000 clones, with roughly 81% occurring only once. Sequences were obtained from peripheral blood. The source is an elderly woman with COVID-19, enrolled during active disease.

The J gene is TRBJ2-5, the V gene TRBV4-2; 8 nucleotides align to TRBD2. Germline assignment: CDR1 LGHNA and CDR2 YNFKEQ. This CDR3 has 17 amino acids. V shed 0 bases, J shed 0 bases, and the junction held 6 bases outside the gene matches. The CDR3 loop is CASSQDHGSGDQETQYF. The CDR3 DNA sequence: TGTGCCAGCAGCCAAGATCACGGTAGCGGGGACCAAGAGACCCAGTACTTC.

The chain combines TRBV6-6 with TRBJ1-3; TRBD1 matches 7 bases. V gave up 4 bases and J gave up 2 bases; unmatched junction bases: 2. There are 14 residues in the CDR3. The germline gives CDR1 MNHNY, CDR2 SVGAGI (reference sequence). CDR3 DNA: TGTGCCAGCAGTTTAACAGGGGCTGGAAACACCATATATTTT. Translation: CASSLTGAGNTIYF.

The chain couples TRBV7-9 to TRBJ2-1, with TRBD2 as a possible D gene (5 bases). The CDR3 is made up of 13 amino acids. From germline, CDR1 is SEHNR and CDR2 FQNEAQ (reference sequence). Trimming removed 5 bases from V and 6 bases from J, with 11 bases in between. DNA of the CDR3: TGTGCCAGCAGCCGGGCGGGCGGCAATGAGCAGTTCTTC. It encodes CASSRAGGNEQFF.

This clone was counted a few times. This chain joins TRBV7-9 and TRBJ2-2, with 7 bases fitting TRBD2. This CDR3 region has 13 residues. Germline CDR1 and CDR2: SEHNR and FQNEAQ (reference sequence). V shed 7 bases and J 5 bases; nucleotides not matched to a gene: 4. CDR3 sequence: CASTSGGTGELFF. For the CDR3, the DNA is TGTGCCAGCACCTCGGGGGGTACCGGGGAGCTGTTTTTT.

The chain uses TRBV10-2 and TRBJ2-5; 9 nucleotides agree with TRBD2. CDR3 size: 15 residues. Per the germline V gene, CDR1 is WSHSY and CDR2 is SAAADI. The ends lost 3 bases at V and 5 bases at J; junction bases unmatched: 7. The CDR3 loop reads CASSDAPSGVETQYF. The CDR3 DNA is TGCGCCAGCAGTGATGCTCCTAGCGGGGTGGAGACCCAGTACTTC.

V is TRBV14 and J is TRBJ2-7; the D is unclear. Looked up from germline, CDR1 is SGHDN and CDR2 is FVKESK. The ends were cut back, 0 bases at V and 12 bases at J, with 9 bases in the middle. The CDR3 sequence is 11 residues long. The CDR3 nucleotides are TGTGCCAGCAGCCAAGAGGTTACAGTGTACTTC. This gives the protein CASSQEVTVYF.

V is TRBV11-3 and J is TRBJ1-2; D possibly corresponds to TRBD1 (6 bases). V lost 5 bases and J lost 6, with 10 bases in between. The CDR3 covers 12 residues. Germline V gene lookup returns CDR1 SGHNT and CDR2 YENEEA. The CDR3: CASSIHRDGYTF. The CDR3 nucleotides are TGTGCCAGCAGCATACACAGGGATGGCTACACCTTC.

The chain joins TRBV6-1 to TRBJ2-2; unclear D gene. This CDR3 is 14 amino acids long. CDR1 is MNHNS and CDR2 is SASEGT in the germline V gene. The V and J ends lost 6 bases and 1 base respectively, with 9 bases between them. Here the CDR3 DNA reads TGTGCCAGCAGAAAACAGATGAACACCGGGGAGCTGTTTTTT. Amino acids: CASRKQMNTGELFF.

The chain joins TRBV19 to TRBJ2-2; the D gene is possibly TRBD1 (5 bases). CDR3 length equals 16 residues. The V gene's germline CDR1 is LNHDA and CDR2 SQIVND (reference sequence). Trimming cost V 5 bases and J 5 bases, with 18 bases left between them. The CDR3 coding sequence is TGTGCCAGTAGTGTTCACCAGGGAAAGGGTACCGGGGAGCTGTTTTTT. It codes for CASSVHQGKGTGELFF.

This clone was found many times. The rearrangement joins TRBV5-1 to TRBJ2-2; D is perhaps TRBD2 (6 bases). The V end was cut by 0 bases, the J end by 7 bases, with 10 bases between. Germline V gene sequence: CDR1 SGHRS, CDR2 YFSETQ. The CDR3 extends over 14 amino acids. CDR3 DNA sequence: TGCGCCAGCAGCTTGGCCGGGGGAAACGGGGAGCTGTTTTTT. It yields the protein CASSLAGGNGELFF.

This chain joins TRBV7-8 and TRBJ2-3; 10 nucleotides agree with TRBD2. The CDR3 covers 15 residues. Looked up from germline, CDR1 is SGHVS and CDR2 is FQNEAQ. V shed 5 bases and J 0 bases; nucleotides not matched to a gene: 2. Here the CDR3 DNA reads TGTGCCAGCAGCAAACTAGCGGGGAGCACAGATACGCAGTATTTT. Protein product: CASSKLAGSTDTQYF.

The V call is TRBV7-9, the J call TRBJ2-7; perhaps TRBD1 as D (6 bases). With 5 bases removed from V and 6 bases from J, the gap between germline ends came to 11 bases. Germline V gene sequence: CDR1 SEHNR, CDR2 FQNEAQ (reference sequence). This CDR3 is built from 12 residues. CDR3 loop: CASSDTGLEQYF. The CDR3 nucleotides read TGTGCCAGCAGCGACACAGGGCTCGAGCAGTACTTC.

The sample holds a few counts of this clone. The rearrangement uses TRBV5-5 and TRBJ1-3; tentatively, D is TRBD1 (5 bases). The CDR3 consists of 16 residues. Trimming removed 5 bases at V and 2 bases at J, with 17 bases between. The germline CDR1 and CDR2 sequences are SGHKS and YYEKEE (reference sequence). The CDR3 region is CASSLRGLGAGNTIYF. CDR3 DNA sequence: TGTGCCAGCAGTCTACGGGGGTTGGGCGCTGGAAACACCATATATTTT.

This chain joins TRBV11-2 and TRBJ2-7, with 8 bases aligning to TRBD2. Trimming cost V 1 base and J 6 bases; bases outside gene matches: 11. CDR3 length equals 16 residues. Germline V gene data show CDR1 as SGHAT and CDR2 as FQNNGV. CDR3 in DNA: TGTGCCAGCAGCTTAGTGGTTAGCGGGATAGATCGCGAGCAGTACTTC. Translating gives CASSLVVSGIDREQYF.

The J gene is TRBJ1-2, the V gene TRBV4-3; 12 bases are shared with TRBD1. With 0 bases clipped from V and 3 bases from J, the junction kept 5 bases outside the gene matches. The CDR3 has 17 residues. CDR1 LGHNA and CDR2 YSLEER come from the germline V gene. CDR3 in amino acids: CASSQDWDRGRDYGYTF. The CDR3 bases are TGCGCCAGCAGCCAAGACTGGGACAGGGGGCGCGACTATGGCTACACCTTC.

This clone has only one observation. No DNA is shown, since the ends of the CDR3 on it are uncertain; the CDR3 is the one TCRdb lists. The chain carries TRBV24-1 and TRBJ1-1; TRBD1, the table's D call, was not compared with the DNA. Germline V gives CDR1 KGHDR, CDR2 SFDVKD. Termini included, the CDR3 measures 13 amino acids. The CDR3 sequence: CATSDPWGQGTFF.

The rearrangement joins TRBV7-8 to TRBJ2-1; a weak D match, TRBD1 (5 bases). Germline CDR1 SGHVS, CDR2 FQNEAQ. This CDR3 region has 16 residues. V lost 5 bases and J lost 7, with 21 bases in between. The CDR3 loop reads CASSPSLGQRGNEQFF. CDR3 DNA sequence: TGTGCCAGCAGCCCGAGTCTGGGGCAGCGTGGGAATGAGCAGTTCTTC.

The chain is built from TRBV19 and TRBJ1-2; perhaps TRBD1 as D (6 bases). Germline lookup yields CDR1 LNHDA and CDR2 SQIVND (reference sequence). The V gene lost 3 bases and the J gene lost 10 bases, with 15 bases spanning the gap. The CDR3 length is 13 residues. The CDR3 nucleotides read TGTGCCAGTAGTATCCGACAGGCTTTGGACTACACCTTC. It is translated as CASSIRQALDYTF.

CDR3 coding DNA: TGCAGCGCCCTAAGCGGGAACCTCAATGAGCAGTTCTTC. It codes for CSALSGNLNEQFF. The chain couples TRBV29-1 to TRBJ2-1; TRBD2 aligns across 7 bases. The CDR3 runs to 13 residues. Trimming removed 7 bases from V and 6 bases from J; junction bases left unmatched: 9. Germline V gene sequence: CDR1 SQVTM, CDR2 ANQGSEA.

V usage is TRBV6-5 and J usage is TRBJ1-1; D remains unclear. The CDR3 runs 11 residues. Trimming took off 6 bases at V and 6 bases at J, with 8 bases between the two ends. Per the germline V gene, CDR1 is MNHEY and CDR2 is SVGAGI. The DNA of the CDR3 is TGTGCCAGCAGGCGGGCGGCTGAAGCTTTCTTT. Encoded protein: CASRRAAEAFF.

This clone was detected only a few times. V gene TRBV19 combines with J gene TRBJ1-6; no clear D gene. The V end was cut by 4 bases, the J end by 7 bases, with 11 bases between. This CDR3 is 14 amino acids long. The germline V gene encodes CDR1 LNHDA and CDR2 SQIVND (reference sequence). The CDR3 sequence is CASSRQAGNSPLHF. CDR3 in DNA: TGTGCCAGTAGTAGGCAGGCTGGCAATTCACCCCTCCACTTT.

The chain is built from TRBV4-2 and TRBJ2-2; D not resolved. CDR3 length: 15 amino acids. Germline V gene lookup returns CDR1 LGHNA and CDR2 YNFKEQ. The germline V and J ends were trimmed by 0 bases and 7 bases, with 12 bases remaining between them. The CDR3 spells CASSQDAPEVGELFF. DNA of the CDR3: TGTGCCAGCAGCCAAGACGCACCCGAGGTCGGGGAGCTGTTTTTT.

The chain couples TRBV7-8 to TRBJ1-1; no clear D. Germline assignment: CDR1 SGHVS and CDR2 FQNEAQ. V shed 3 bases and J shed 1 base, with 6 bases lying between them. CDR3 length equals 13 residues. The CDR3 DNA reads TGTGCCAGCAGCTTGGTACAGAACACTGAAGCTTTCTTT. Translated, it gives CASSLVQNTEAFF.

Only a few counts were recorded for this clone. The chain links TRBV6-1 to TRBJ1-5, with D tentatively TRBD1 (5 bases). Between the trimmed V and J ends, which lost 0 bases and 6 bases, there was a span of 9 bases. From germline, CDR1 is MNHNS and CDR2 SASEGT. The CDR3 has 14 residues. This CDR3 reads CASSEAGTFQPQHF. DNA for the CDR3: TGTGCCAGCAGTGAAGCCGGGACTTTTCAGCCCCAGCATTTT.

CDR3: CASSPLSGTGGPDGPYEQYF. The CDR3 bases are TGTGCCAGCAGTCCTCTATCCGGGACAGGGGGCCCCGACGGACCCTACGAGCAGTACTTC. This chain connects TRBV28 to TRBJ2-7, with 12 nucleotides matching TRBD1. This CDR3 is built from 20 residues. Germline V gives CDR1 MDHEN, CDR2 SYDVKM. J lost 2 bases, V lost 5 bases, and 19 bases had no gene match.

This clone was detected once. The V and J genes are TRBV27 and TRBJ2-1, with 9 bases matching TRBD2. This CDR3 comprises 13 residues. J gave up 8 bases and V 5 bases, and 4 bases lay outside the gene matches. From germline, CDR1 is MNHEY and CDR2 SMNVEV (reference sequence). The CDR3: CASSPSGRYEQFF. The CDR3 coding sequence is TGTGCCAGCAGTCCCAGCGGGAGGTATGAGCAGTTCTTC.

The chain carries TRBV10-2 and TRBJ2-7; 7 nucleotides align to TRBD1. Germline V lookup: CDR1 WSHSY, CDR2 SAAADI. V was pared by 8 bases and J by 2 bases, with 3 bases of the junction left unmatched. The CDR3 sequence is 12 residues long. The CDR3 sequence is CASGDSPYEQYF. The CDR3 DNA follows: TGCGCCAGCGGGGACAGTCCCTACGAGCAGTACTTC.